The 20 T cell receptor beta chains in this list originate from one sample, sequenced in a study of blood T cell repertoires in COVID-19. TCRdb's table, derived via immunoSEQ multiplex PCR, lists solely in-frame clones and lacks some. The sample has over 30,000 clones, approximately 82% seen once. The sample was peripheral blood. The origin of the receptors is a man of 80 years or more with active or convalescent COVID-19.

V gene TRBV27 combines with J gene TRBJ1-2; 11 nucleotides line up with TRBD1. CDR1 and CDR2 from the germline V gene are MNHEY and SMNVEV (reference sequence). V lost 6 bases and J lost 8; bases outside the gene matches: 14. The CDR3 has 16 residues. The CDR3, as DNA: TGTGCCAGCAGCCGGGACAGGGGGAATAGTGTGGGGGGCTACACCTTC. The encoded protein is CASSRDRGNSVGGYTF.

The chain has TRBV7-9 and TRBJ2-1; 7 nucleotides line up with TRBD1. This CDR3 comprises 15 residues. Germline V gives CDR1 SEHNR, CDR2 FQNEAQ (reference sequence). The J segment lost 5 bases and the V segment lost 4 bases, leaving 8 bases of the junction unmatched. The CDR3 region has the DNA TGTGCCAGCAGCTCGGGTACAGGGGTCCACAATGAGCAGTTCTTC. It yields the protein CASSSGTGVHNEQFF.

The CDR3 nucleotides are TGTGCCAGTAGTATATTACCGGGACAGGGAGGGGAGCCCCAGCATTTT. It yields the protein CASSILPGQGGEPQHF. The chain carries TRBV19 and TRBJ1-5, with 9 bases matching TRBD1. CDR3 size: 16 residues. In germline, CDR1 is LNHDA, CDR2 SQIVND (reference sequence). J was trimmed by 8 bases and V by 2 bases; bases with no gene match: 10.

Written as DNA, the CDR3 is TGTGCCACCAGTAATCCGGAGATCAACACTGAAGCTTTCTTT. Its translation is CATSNPEINTEAFF. The chain joins TRBV24-1 to TRBJ1-1; D is undetermined. CDR3 length equals 14 residues. Germline CDR1 and CDR2: KGHDR and SFDVKD. Deletions cut 6 bases from V and 2 bases from J, with 12 bases between.

V and J are TRBV7-8 and TRBJ2-3; D is perhaps TRBD1 (6 bases). CDR3 length equals 17 residues. V lost 5 bases and J lost 10, with 28 bases in between. Looked up from germline, CDR1 is SGHVS and CDR2 is FQNEAQ. CDR3 sequence: CASSLTLQGLGTRAQYF. CDR3 coding DNA: TGTGCCAGCAGCCTAACGCTACAGGGTCTCGGCACCCGGGCGCAGTATTTT.

The rearrangement links TRBV6-5 to TRBJ2-7; D possibly corresponds to TRBD1 (6 bases). Trimming pared 6 bases from V and 2 bases from J, leaving 17 bases between. Germline V lookup: CDR1 MNHEY, CDR2 SVGAGI. The CDR3 length is 15 residues. CDR3 residues: CASRISGTSTYEQYF. Written as DNA, the CDR3 is TGTGCCAGCAGGATTTCCGGGACATCTACCTACGAGCAGTACTTC.

The genes are TRBV6-5 and TRBJ2-3; 8 bases are a match to TRBD2. V lost 2 bases to trimming and J lost 4 bases; unmatched junction nucleotides: 8. The germline V gene encodes CDR1 MNHEY and CDR2 SVGAGI. The CDR3 sequence is 16 residues long. The CDR3 region is CASSYTGRGVADTQYF. In DNA form, the CDR3 reads TGTGCCAGCAGTTACACGGGGCGGGGGGTCGCAGATACGCAGTATTTT.

This clone was observed once. The chain is built from TRBV2 and TRBJ1-1; 9 bases agree with TRBD1. In germline, CDR1 is SNHLY, CDR2 FYNNEI. Trimming at V came to 3 bases and at J to 7 bases, leaving 6 bases not matched to a gene. The CDR3 totals 14 residues. CDR3 sequence reads: CASSDQTGGVEAFF. The CDR3 DNA reads as TGTGCCAGCAGTGATCAGACAGGGGGTGTTGAAGCTTTCTTT.

The CDR3 DNA sequence: TGTGCCAGCAGTACCCGAGGGGGAAGTCAGCCCCAGCATTTT. Encoded protein: CASSTRGGSQPQHF. This sequence joins TRBV6-2 or TRBV6-3 and TRBJ1-5; D is possibly TRBD1 (6 bases). V lost 5 bases, J lost 6 bases, and 14 bases lay in between. Looked up from germline, CDR1 is MNHEY and CDR2 is SVGEGT. The length of the CDR3 is 14 residues.

The chain links TRBV18 to TRBJ1-2; a weak D match, TRBD1 (6 bases). CDR3 length: 14 amino acids. CDR1 and CDR2 from the germline V gene are KGHSH and LQKENI. V shed 5 bases and J shed 6 bases, with 16 bases lying between them. The CDR3 spells CASSTGWDIHGYTF. CDR3 bases: TGTGCCAGCTCAACCGGATGGGACATCCATGGCTACACCTTC.

The rearrangement links TRBV29-1 to TRBJ2-2, with TRBD1 as a possible D gene (5 bases). V lost 0 bases, J lost 8 bases, and 13 bases lay in between. Germline CDR1 is SQVTM and CDR2 is ANQGSEA. CDR3 length: 14 amino acids. In DNA, the CDR3 is TGCAGCGTTGAAGATGATGCAGGGTTTGGGGAGCTGTTTTTT. Translation: CSVEDDAGFGELFF.

The CDR3 loop is CASSLIGSDTQYF. The CDR3 nucleotides read TGTGCCAGCAGCTTAATTGGCTCCGATACGCAGTATTTT. The gene calls are TRBV7-9 and TRBJ2-3; D uncertain. The CDR3 runs 13 residues. Trimming stripped 2 bases from V and 6 bases from J, with 9 bases between. The V gene's germline CDR1 is SEHNR and CDR2 FQNEAQ (reference sequence).

The V gene is TRBV9, the J gene TRBJ2-2; 9 bases are a match to TRBD1. Trimming took 5 bases from V and 2 from J; bases not matched to a gene: 16. The germline V gene encodes CDR1 SGDLS and CDR2 YYNGEE. CDR3 length equals 19 residues. CDR3 residues: CASSLALGRQGVNTGELFF. CDR3 coding DNA: TGTGCCAGCAGTTTGGCCCTAGGAAGACAGGGGGTAAACACCGGGGAGCTGTTTTTT.

V gene TRBV11-2 combines with J gene TRBJ2-3, with D unresolved. V gave up 6 bases and J gave up 5 bases, with 9 bases separating them. Germline V lookup: CDR1 SGHAT, CDR2 FQNNGV. The CDR3 is 12 amino acids. CDR3 sequence (DNA): TGTGCCAGCAGTCGAGATCAAGATACGCAGTATTTT. It codes for CASSRDQDTQYF.

The chain recombines TRBV5-1 with TRBJ2-2; 7 bases match TRBD1. This CDR3 spans 14 amino acids. Germline CDR1 SGHRS, CDR2 YFSETQ. With 4 bases clipped from V and 5 bases from J, the junction kept 5 bases outside the gene matches. The CDR3: CASSPLTGTGELFF. The DNA of the CDR3 is TGCGCCAGCAGCCCACTGACAGGGACCGGGGAGCTGTTTTTT.

The V call is TRBV20-1, the J call TRBJ2-1; D unresolved. The length of the CDR3 is 14 residues. Germline V gene data show CDR1 as DFQATT and CDR2 as SNEGSKA (reference sequence). Trimming took off 3 bases at V and 0 bases at J, with 9 bases between the two ends. CDR3 in amino acids: CSASYWSSYNEQFF. The CDR3 nucleotides are TGCAGTGCTAGTTATTGGAGCTCCTACAATGAGCAGTTCTTC.

This clone showed up just once. This chain uses TRBV12-3 or TRBV12-4 with TRBJ2-3; D not certain. CDR3 length: 13 amino acids. The germline V and J ends were trimmed by 2 bases and 5 bases, with 8 bases remaining between them. DNA of the CDR3: TGTGCCAGCAGTTTATACGGTGAAGATACGCAGTATTTT. It specifies CASSLYGEDTQYF.

This chain connects TRBV19 to TRBJ1-2; the D gene is possibly TRBD1 (6 bases). Trimming took 4 bases from V and 3 from J, leaving 21 bases between them. This CDR3 has 17 amino acids. The V gene's germline CDR1 is LNHDA and CDR2 SQIVND (reference sequence). CDR3 in amino acids: CASSTLGAGGADYGYTF. The DNA of the CDR3 is TGTGCCAGTAGTACCTTGGGTGCGGGGGGCGCGGACTATGGCTACACCTTC.

This chain joins TRBV20-1 and TRBJ2-5; no clear D. Germline assignment: CDR1 DFQATT and CDR2 SNEGSKA (reference sequence). With 6 bases removed from V and 5 bases from J, the gap between germline ends came to 7 bases. CDR3 size: 10 residues. The CDR3 bases are TGCAGTGCCCCTTTTGAGACCCAGTACTTC. It yields the protein CSAPFETQYF.

J is TRBJ2-2 and V is TRBV9; D remains unclear. Per germline, CDR1 SGDLS and CDR2 YYNGEE. Trimming took 0 bases from V and 2 from J, leaving 8 bases between them. The CDR3 covers 15 residues. CDR3 loop: CASSVVADNTGELFF. In nucleotides, the CDR3 is TGTGCCAGCAGCGTAGTGGCGGATAACACCGGGGAGCTGTTTTTT.